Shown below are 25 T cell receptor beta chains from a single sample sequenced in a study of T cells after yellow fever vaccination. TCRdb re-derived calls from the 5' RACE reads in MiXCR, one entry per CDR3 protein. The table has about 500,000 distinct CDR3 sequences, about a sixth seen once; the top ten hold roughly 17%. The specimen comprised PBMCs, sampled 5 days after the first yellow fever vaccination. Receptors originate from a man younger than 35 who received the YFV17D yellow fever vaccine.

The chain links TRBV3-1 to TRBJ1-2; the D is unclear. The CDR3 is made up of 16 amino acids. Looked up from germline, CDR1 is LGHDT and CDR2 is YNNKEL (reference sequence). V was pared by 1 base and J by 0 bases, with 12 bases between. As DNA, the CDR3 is TGTGCCAGCAGCCAAGTAGCACTTGGGGCTAACTATGGCTACACCTTC. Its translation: CASSQVALGANYGYTF.

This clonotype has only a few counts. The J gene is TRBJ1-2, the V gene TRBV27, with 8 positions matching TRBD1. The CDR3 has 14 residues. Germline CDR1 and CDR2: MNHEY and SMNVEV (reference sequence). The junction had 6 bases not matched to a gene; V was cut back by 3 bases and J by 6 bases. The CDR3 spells CASSFTDRADGYTF. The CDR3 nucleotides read TGTGCCAGCAGTTTTACGGACAGGGCGGATGGCTACACCTTC.

The CDR3 spells CASSPLGSSYNSPLHF. The DNA for the CDR3 is TGTGCCAGCAGCCCACTGGGGAGCTCCTATAATTCACCCCTCCACTTT. The chain couples TRBV6-1 to TRBJ1-6, with D unresolved. Germline CDR1 and CDR2: MNHNS and SASEGT. V lost 6 bases and J 0 bases, leaving 12 bases between the germline ends. This CDR3 is 16 amino acids long.

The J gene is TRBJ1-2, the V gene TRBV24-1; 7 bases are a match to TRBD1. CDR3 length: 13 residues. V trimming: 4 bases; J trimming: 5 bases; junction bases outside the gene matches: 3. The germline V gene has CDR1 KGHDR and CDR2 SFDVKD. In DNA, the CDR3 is TGTGCCACCAGTGAGCCGACAGGGTATGGCTACACCTTC. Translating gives CATSEPTGYGYTF.

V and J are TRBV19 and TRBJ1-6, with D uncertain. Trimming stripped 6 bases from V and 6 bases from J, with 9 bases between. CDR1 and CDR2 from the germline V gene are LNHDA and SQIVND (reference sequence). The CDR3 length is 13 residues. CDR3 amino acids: CASRNGANSPLHF. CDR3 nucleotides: TGTGCCAGTAGGAACGGAGCTAATTCACCCCTCCACTTT.

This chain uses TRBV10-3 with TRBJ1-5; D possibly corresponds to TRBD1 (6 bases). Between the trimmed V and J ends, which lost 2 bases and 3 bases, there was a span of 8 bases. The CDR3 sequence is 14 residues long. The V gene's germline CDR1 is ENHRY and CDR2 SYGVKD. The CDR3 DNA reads TGTGCCATCAGTGAGACAGGGCCCAATCAGCCCCAGCATTTT. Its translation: CAISETGPNQPQHF.

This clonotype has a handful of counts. CDR3 bases: TGTGCCAGCAGCTTGGGGGGACAGGTGGATCAGCCCCAGCATTTT. Protein product: CASSLGGQVDQPQHF. V usage is TRBV5-4 and J usage is TRBJ1-5; 8 bases align to TRBD1. With V trimmed by 0 bases and J by 5 bases, 4 bases remained unmatched. This CDR3 has 15 residues. Germline V gene sequence: CDR1 SGHNT, CDR2 YYREEE (reference sequence). Using reference TRBV5-4 and TRBJ1-5 for the parts outside the CDR3, the full variable domain is ETGVTQSPTHLIKTRGQQVTLRCSSQSGHNTVSWYQQALGQGPQFIFQYYREEENGRGNFPPRFSGLQFPNYSSELNVNALELDDSALYLCASSLGGQVDQPQHFGDGTRLSIL.

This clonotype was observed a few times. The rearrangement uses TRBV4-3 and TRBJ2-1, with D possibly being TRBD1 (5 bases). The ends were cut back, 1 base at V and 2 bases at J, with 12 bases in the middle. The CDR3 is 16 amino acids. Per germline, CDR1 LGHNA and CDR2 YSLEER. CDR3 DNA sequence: TGCGCCAGCAGCCAAGTCCCCCAGACAGCCTACAATGAGCAGTTCTTC. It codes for CASSQVPQTAYNEQFF.

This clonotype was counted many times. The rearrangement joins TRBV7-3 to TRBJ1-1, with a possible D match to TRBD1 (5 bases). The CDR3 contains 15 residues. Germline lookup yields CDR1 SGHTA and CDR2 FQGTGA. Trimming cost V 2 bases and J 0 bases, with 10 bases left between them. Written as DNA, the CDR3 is TGTGCCAGCAGCTTACAGGGCAGCATGAACACTGAAGCTTTCTTT. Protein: CASSLQGSMNTEAFF.

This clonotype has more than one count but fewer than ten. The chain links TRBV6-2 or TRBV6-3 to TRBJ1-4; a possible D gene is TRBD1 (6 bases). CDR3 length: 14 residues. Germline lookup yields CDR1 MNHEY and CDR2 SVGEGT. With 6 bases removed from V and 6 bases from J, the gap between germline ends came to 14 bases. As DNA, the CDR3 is TGTGCCAGCAGATTCCCAGGGGTCGATGAAAAACTGTTTTTT. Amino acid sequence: CASRFPGVDEKLFF.

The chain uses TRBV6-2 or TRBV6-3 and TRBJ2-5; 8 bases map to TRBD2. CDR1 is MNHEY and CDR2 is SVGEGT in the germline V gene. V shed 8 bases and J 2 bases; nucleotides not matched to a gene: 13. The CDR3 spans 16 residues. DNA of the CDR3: TGTGCCAGCGGGCACCCTTCAGCGGGAGTTCAAGAGACCCAGTACTTC. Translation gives CASGHPSAGVQETQYF.

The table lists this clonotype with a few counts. CDR3 in amino acids: CASSPAFGAGTEAFF. CDR3 bases: TGTGCCAGCTCACCGGCATTCGGGGCAGGCACTGAAGCTTTCTTT. The V call is TRBV18, the J call TRBJ1-1; possibly TRBD1 for D (5 bases). The CDR3 contains 15 residues. CDR1 is KGHSH and CDR2 is LQKENI in the germline V gene. V lost 3 bases and J 4 bases, leaving 15 bases between the germline ends.

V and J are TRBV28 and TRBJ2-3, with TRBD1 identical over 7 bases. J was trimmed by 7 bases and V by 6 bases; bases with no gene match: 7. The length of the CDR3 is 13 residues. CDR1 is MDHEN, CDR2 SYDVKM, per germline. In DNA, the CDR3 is TGTGCCAGCAGCACACAGGGGCTGAATACGCAGTATTTT. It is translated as CASSTQGLNTQYF.

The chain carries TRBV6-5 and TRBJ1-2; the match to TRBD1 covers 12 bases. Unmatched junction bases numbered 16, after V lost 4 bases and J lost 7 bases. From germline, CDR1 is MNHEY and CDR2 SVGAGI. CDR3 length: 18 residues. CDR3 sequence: CASSSSGTGGWFRIGYTF. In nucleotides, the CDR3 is TGTGCCAGCAGTTCTTCCGGGACAGGGGGCTGGTTTAGGATTGGCTACACCTTC.

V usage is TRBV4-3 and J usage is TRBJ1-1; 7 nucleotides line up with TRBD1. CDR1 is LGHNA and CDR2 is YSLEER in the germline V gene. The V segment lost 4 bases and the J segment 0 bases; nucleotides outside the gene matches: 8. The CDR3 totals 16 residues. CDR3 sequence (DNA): TGCGCCAGCAGCCGAAACTTGGGACAGATGAACACTGAAGCTTTCTTT. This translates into CASSRNLGQMNTEAFF.

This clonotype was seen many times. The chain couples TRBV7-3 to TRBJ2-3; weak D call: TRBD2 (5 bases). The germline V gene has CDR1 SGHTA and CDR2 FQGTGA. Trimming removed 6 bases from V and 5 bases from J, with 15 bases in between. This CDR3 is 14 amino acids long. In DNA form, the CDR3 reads TGTGCCAGCAGTACCACCCCGAGGGTAGATACGCAGTATTTT. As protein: CASSTTPRVDTQYF.

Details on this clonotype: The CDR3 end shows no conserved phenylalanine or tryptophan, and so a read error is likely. CDR3: CASSPNIPDRGGFDTEAFS. CDR3 DNA: TGTGCCAGCAGTCCCAACATCCCGGACAGGGGAGGGTTTGACACTGAAGCTTTCTCT. The rearrangement links TRBV6-1 to TRBJ1-1; TRBD1 aligns across 9 bases. J lost 3 bases, V lost 5 bases, and 19 bases had no gene match. Germline V gene lookup returns CDR1 MNHNS and CDR2 SASEGT. The length of the CDR3 is 19 residues.

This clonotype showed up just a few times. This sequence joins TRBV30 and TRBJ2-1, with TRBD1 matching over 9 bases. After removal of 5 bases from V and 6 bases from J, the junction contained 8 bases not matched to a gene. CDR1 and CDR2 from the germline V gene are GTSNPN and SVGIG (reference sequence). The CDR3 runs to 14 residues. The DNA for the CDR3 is TGTGCCTGGGACCGGACAGGGGACCGCAATGAGCAGTTCTTC. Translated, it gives CAWDRTGDRNEQFF.

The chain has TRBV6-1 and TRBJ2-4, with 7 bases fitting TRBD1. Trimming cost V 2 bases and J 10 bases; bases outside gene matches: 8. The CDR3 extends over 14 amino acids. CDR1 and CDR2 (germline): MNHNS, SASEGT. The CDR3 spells CASSEMATGVIQYF. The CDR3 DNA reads TGTGCCAGCAGTGAAATGGCCACAGGGGTTATTCAGTACTTC.

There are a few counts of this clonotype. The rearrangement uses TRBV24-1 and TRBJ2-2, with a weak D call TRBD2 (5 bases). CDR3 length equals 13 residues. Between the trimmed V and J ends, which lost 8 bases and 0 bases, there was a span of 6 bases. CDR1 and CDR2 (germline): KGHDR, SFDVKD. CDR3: CATMDSNTGELFF. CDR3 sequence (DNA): TGTGCCACCATGGACTCGAACACCGGGGAGCTGTTTTTT.

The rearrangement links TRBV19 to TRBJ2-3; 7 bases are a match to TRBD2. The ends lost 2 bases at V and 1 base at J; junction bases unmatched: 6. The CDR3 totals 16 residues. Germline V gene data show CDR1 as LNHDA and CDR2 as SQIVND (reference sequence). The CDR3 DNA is TGTGCCAGTAGTATATGGGAGGGCAGCGGCACAGATACGCAGTATTTT. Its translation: CASSIWEGSGTDTQYF.

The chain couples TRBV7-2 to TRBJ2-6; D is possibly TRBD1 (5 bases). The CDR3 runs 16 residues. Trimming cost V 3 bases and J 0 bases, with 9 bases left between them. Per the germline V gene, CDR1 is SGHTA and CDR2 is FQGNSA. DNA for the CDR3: TGTGCCAGCAGCTTTTACAGGATCTCTGGGGCCAACGTCCTGACTTTC. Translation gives CASSFYRISGANVLTF.

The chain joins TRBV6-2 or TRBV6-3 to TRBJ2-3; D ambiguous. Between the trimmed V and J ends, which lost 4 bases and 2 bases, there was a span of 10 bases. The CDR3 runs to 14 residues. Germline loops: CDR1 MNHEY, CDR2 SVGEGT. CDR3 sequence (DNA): TGTGCCAGCAGTTCAGACCTAGTCACAGATACGCAGTATTTT. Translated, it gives CASSSDLVTDTQYF.

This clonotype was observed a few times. This chain's CDR3 is CASSPTPTGRETQYF. The CDR3, as DNA: TGTGCCAGCAGCCCAACCCCCACCGGCCGGGAGACCCAGTACTTC. V usage is TRBV9 and J usage is TRBJ2-5, with unresolved D. Germline loops: CDR1 SGDLS, CDR2 YYNGEE. This CDR3 comprises 15 residues. V dropped 4 bases and J dropped 5 bases, with 18 bases sitting between them.

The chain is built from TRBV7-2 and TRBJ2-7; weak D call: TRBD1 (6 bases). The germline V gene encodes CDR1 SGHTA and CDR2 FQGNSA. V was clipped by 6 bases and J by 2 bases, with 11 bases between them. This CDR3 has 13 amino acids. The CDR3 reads CASRTTGPYEQYF. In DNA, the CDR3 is TGTGCCAGCAGAACGACAGGACCCTACGAGCAGTACTTC. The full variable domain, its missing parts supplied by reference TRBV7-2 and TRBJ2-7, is GAGVSQSPSNKVTEKGKDVELRCDPISGHTALYWYRQSLGQGLEFLIYFQGNSAPDKSGLPSDRFSAERTGGSVSTLTIQRTQQEDSAVYLCASRTTGPYEQYFGPGTRLTVT.